This TCR beta chain was captured in a study of cytomegalovirus exposure and HLA in healthy donors listed by TCRdb under 2017. Context from the whole study: An earlier analysis of approximately 550 of the donors reported 276 Gb of sequence data and 120 million or so unique TCR beta sequences from about 200 million T cells. Around 330 gigabases of sequencing data and 91 million or so unique TCR sequences made up an early release that covered 500 to 650 HLA-typed donors. Of the roughly 390 genotyped donors, approximately 83% fell in the genetic ancestry cluster associated with self-reported Caucasian donors. The study aimed to test whether signatures of past pathogen exposure could be identified by cataloging public T cell receptors. The study profiled the T cell repertoires of approximately 700 subjects by immunosequencing and related them to cytomegalovirus serostatus. Along with the roughly 610-subject first cohort, a separate validation cohort of over 90 different subjects was used. To predict cytomegalovirus infection status, the study brought together high-throughput TCR immunosequencing, statistical association of individual TCRs with disease status, and machine learning. In a later analysis, previously published TCR beta repertoires from 550 to 750 donors were re-analyzed and high-resolution HLA genotyping was added so that TCR occurrence patterns could be studied. In the later analysis, no new phenotypic data were used to find candidate immune exposures; instead, reliance was placed on TCR beta sequences and their occurrence across donors. An earlier analysis of several hundred of the donors applied high-throughput TCR beta sequencing to assess whether each TCR beta V gene segment acted as functional or pseudogenic. Donor age, sex, ethnicity and CMV serostatus were compiled alongside the repertoire data. In a later genetic analysis, genome-wide SNP genotypes for 398 of the 666 donors were used, and that subset was treated as a discovery cohort. Every discovery cohort repertoire had been produced on one sequencing platform. Both class I and class II loci were covered by HLA typing, at four-digit resolution. The number of typed donors differed by locus: about 620-640 for A, B, C, DRB1 and DQB1; some 500 for DQA1; around 580 for DPA1; and about 470 for DPB1. Because of strong linkage in the cohort, roughly five DR-DQ haplotypes were treated as single units for association and clustering. On average, roughly 200,000 unique TCR beta nucleotide sequences were sequenced per donor among 350 to 400 genotyped donors of the cohort, with roughly 19% of those sequences being non-productive. The investigation overall reported the following: Some IMGT-functional V segments, including TRBV6-2 and TRBV6-3, could not be told apart with the 87-base-pair reads, so those segments were excluded. At a false discovery rate of 0.05, a later analysis linked around 15,000 TCR beta sequences to specific HLA alleles. For the cohort, immune exposure information was limited to CMV serostatus. Broadly in line with IMGT annotations, most TCR beta V segments showed up in productive rearrangements about 87% or about 30% of the time in an earlier analysis of some 590 of the donors. In both the original and validation cohorts, the classifier was reported to diagnose cytomegalovirus status with high specificity and sensitivity. Assigning TCR associations to individual alleles was difficult when HLA alleles, especially DR and DQ, strongly co-occurred. Linkage disequilibrium might explain the correlated functional status among segregating V segments, but an unknown experimental factor could not be ruled out. A further reported finding was that TCR beta sequences accurately predicted the HLA-A and HLA-B alleles for most subjects in the first cohort. According to a later analysis, most CMV-associated TCR beta chains appeared to be HLA-restricted, and the HLA associations seemed to be driven largely by CMV exposure. In vitro tests confirmed that a few of the cytomegalovirus-associated TCR beta chains recognize cytomegalovirus antigens. The earlier analysis of approximately 540 of the donors excluded seventeen rarely observed V segments, including chromosome 9 orphons, because counts were too low. According to a later analysis, parvovirus B19, influenza, CMV and Epstein-Barr virus appeared linked to several top co-occurrence clusters. A group of highly shared sequence variants was considered likely to be a technical artifact of the sequencing pipeline. Most TCR sequences were seen in very few donors, while some public TCRs were found in many individuals. In a later analysis, TCR association rates were found to vary across HLA loci, with the most associated TCRs seen for DRB1 alleles and the fewest for HLA-C alleles. A total of fewer than 200 TCR beta chains were listed by the study as associated with cytomegalovirus. It was suggested by the authors that the approach could potentially be generalized to other disease states and immunological phenotypes. Presence/absence analyses assumed roughly uniform sequencing depth across donors, an assumption that may not hold. In this cohort, only TCR beta chains were sequenced, and detectable features were limited by the absence of alpha or paired-chain data. A later genetic analysis associated a missense DCLRE1C variant with V-gene and J-gene trimming of TCR beta chains, and an independent cohort replicated the association. Compared with the roughly 670-donor mean, donors in an Asian-associated ancestry cluster had fewer N-insertions in productive TCRs, according to a later genetic analysis. In a later analysis, HLA-associated TCR beta chains were found to be more clonally expanded and to have lower generation probabilities than equally common non-associated chains. HLA typing was unavailable for some donors at each locus, so association tests used only the typed subset.

Library construction relied on the immunoSEQ multiplex PCR assay. For the multiplex PCR, a mixture combining 60 forward primers for TCR Vbeta segments and 13 reverse primers for TCR Jbeta segments was used. Amplification of the CDR3 region of rearranged TCR beta genes was performed with a multiplex PCR assay on genomic DNA. Amplified TCR beta libraries were sequenced as 87-base-pair reads on the Illumina HiSeq System. The study's processing was this. A later analysis tallied tens of millions of unique TCR beta chains across the 610 or so repertoires, and 10 million to 11 million of those chains were shared by two or more donors. Raw reads were error-corrected and collapsed into unique sequences with a nearest-neighbor algorithm that merged closely related sequences to remove PCR and sequencing errors. Alignment of CDR3 sequences to IMGT reference sequences was used to assign V, D and J gene segments. For a sequence to be retained, at least a six-nucleotide match to both a V gene segment and a J gene segment was required. Rearrangements were classified as productive when the CDR3 lacked stop codons and remained in frame with V and J, and all other rearrangements were classified as non-productive. Following IMGT convention, CDR3 was defined as the stretch from the second conserved V-encoded cysteine up to the conserved J-encoded phenylalanine. The earlier analysis of fewer than 750 of the donors excluded sequences that lacked an unambiguous match to a single V gene segment. An earlier analysis of a few hundred of the donors called V segments functional above 56.7% productive rearrangements and segregating when the between-donor standard deviation exceeded 5%. A statistical classification framework was built to diagnose cytomegalovirus status from the catalog of TCR beta chain sequences. In a later analysis, TCR nucleotide sequences were compared against IMGT/GENE-DB human TR gene sequences so that V and J genes could be assigned. The TCRdist pipeline was used in a later analysis to assign CDR3 sequences and most-parsimonious VDJ recombination scenarios. A later analysis defined each TCR beta chain by its CDR3 amino acid sequence plus V-gene family, and excluded reads lacking a unique V-gene family. A later analysis removed 500 to 600 highly shared, low-generation-probability nucleotide sequences to deal with suspected cross-contamination and a sequencing artifact. In a later analysis, a clonal expansion index was calculated for each public chain from normalized within-repertoire ranks of inferred template counts. A later analysis computed generation probabilities with a VDJ recombination model fitted to out-of-frame rearrangements, and checked the results against IGoR. A later analysis scored TCR-TCR, TCR-HLA and TCR-CMV co-occurrence with hypergeometric tests, applying a repertoire-size bias correction to TCR pairs. To estimate false discovery rates, a later analysis permuted the HLA or CMV assignments 20 times. In a later analysis, co-occurring TCRs were grouped with DBSCAN, and TCRdist sequence similarity was added when clustering was performed within HLA-allele-positive subsets. Repertoires with fewer than 30,000 or more than 120,000 public chains were left out of co-occurrence clustering, as were a few repertoires with anomalous nucleotide sharing. TCRdb obtained this table from immuneACCESS and retained in-frame rearrangements with V and J assigned. These tables miss some clones; where compared with another copy, unresolved V genes account for less than half of the shortfall, and the remainder is unexplained. D and trimming were read from the DNA, whereas the V and J calls and clone size are those reported in that table. Present in this sample are around 170,000 clones, approximately 73% of which were seen just once. The ten largest clonotypes hold 2% to 3% of the sample.

The cohort comprised approximately 700 healthy bone marrow donors. At the time of sampling, every cohort member was nominally healthy, though immune exposures that went unrecorded were likely present. The donor tested CMV seropositive, placing the donor among the 289 seropositive members of the cohort. A peripheral blood sample was collected from each donor, and TCR beta sequencing was performed on peripheral blood mononuclear cells. The Qiagen DNeasy Blood Extraction Kit was used to extract genomic DNA from the blood cell samples. In the germline V gene, CDR1 corresponds to MNHEY and CDR2 to SVGAGI. Including cysteine and phenylalanine, the CDR3 has 13 amino acids. Of all the DNA, just the CDR3 is kept, 39 bases in frame from base 1. V is pruned by 6 bases and J by 5 bases, leaving 4 bases of the junction without a gene match. A note on this clone: The target of this receptor is not known. There are no base qualities to consult, and no much larger clone falls within one base.

The clonotype originates from a woman in her thirties in good health and CMV-seropositive. The sequenced sample was PBMCs. The chain couples TRBV6-5 to TRBJ2-1, with TRBD1 identical over 7 junction bases. The CDR3 reads CASSRDSHNEQFF. Read as DNA, the sequence is TGTGCCAGCAGCCGGGACAGTCACAATGAGCAGTTCTTC.